Listed below are T cell receptor beta chains from one sample, sequenced in a study of CD8 T cells in Susac syndrome. MiXCR, applied by TCRdb to the immunoSEQ multiplex PCR reads, yields one record per CDR3 protein. In the table there are about 210,000 distinct CDR3 sequences, 95% of which are singletons. The sequenced sample was CD4+ T cells from PBMCs. These receptors were collected from a human donor with multiple sclerosis. Both conserved end residues are part of each CDR3. The order of the fields is V gene, D gene, clone size, J gene, CDR3 protein, CDR3 DNA. The D gene is left open where the match is weak. Clone size is not always given. Where it is, it says once, few, many or a class for expanded clones.

V gene: TRBV14
D gene: TRBD2
clone size: -
J gene: TRBJ2-5
CDR3 protein: CASSLDRGLDEETQYF
CDR3 DNA: TGTGCCAGCAGCCTGGATCGGGGACTAGACGAAGAGACCCAGTACTTC

V gene: TRBV4-2
D gene: TRBD1
clone size: -
J gene: TRBJ2-1
CDR3 protein: CASSQDGGDRGVLGQFF
CDR3 DNA: TGTGCCAGCAGCCAAGATGGTGGGGACAGGGGAGTGTTGGGACAGTTCTTC

V gene: TRBV7-2
D gene: -
clone size: few
J gene: TRBJ2-2
CDR3 protein: CASSSKTSFTGELFF
CDR3 DNA: TGTGCCAGCAGCTCAAAGACTAGTTTCACCGGGGAGCTGTTTTTT

V gene: TRBV4-1
D gene: -
clone size: -
J gene: TRBJ2-3
CDR3 protein: CASSLPSLGPDTQYF
CDR3 DNA: TGCGCCAGCAGCCTCCCCTCCCTGGGTCCAGATACGCAGTATTTT

V gene: TRBV7-2
D gene: -
clone size: -
J gene: TRBJ1-2
CDR3 protein: CASSPTRGVYGYTF
CDR3 DNA: TGTGCCAGCAGCCCTACGAGGGGGGTCTATGGCTACACCTTC

V gene: TRBV12-3/TRBV12-4
D gene: -
clone size: once
J gene: TRBJ2-4
CDR3 protein: CASSFRALAKNIQYF
CDR3 DNA: TGTGCCAGCAGTTTCAGGGCACTAGCCAAAAACATTCAGTACTTC

V gene: TRBV15
D gene: -
clone size: -
J gene: TRBJ2-1
CDR3 protein: CATSRDRLEQFF
CDR3 DNA: TGTGCCACCAGCAGAGATCGGCTTGAGCAGTTCTTC

V gene: TRBV29-1
D gene: TRBD1
clone size: -
J gene: TRBJ1-1
CDR3 protein: CSVATGVTEAFF
CDR3 DNA: TGCAGCGTTGCTACAGGGGTCACTGAAGCTTTCTTT

V gene: TRBV4-1
D gene: -
clone size: -
J gene: TRBJ2-7
CDR3 protein: CASSTGTFPYEQYF
CDR3 DNA: TGCGCCTCATCAACCGGGACTTTCCCCTACGAGCAGTACTTC

V gene: TRBV27
D gene: TRBD2
clone size: -
J gene: TRBJ2-1
CDR3 protein: CASTPGGRGAYNEQFF
CDR3 DNA: TGTGCCAGTACCCCCGGGGGGCGGGGGGCCTACAATGAGCAGTTCTTC

V gene: TRBV3-1
D gene: TRBD1
clone size: -
J gene: TRBJ1-1
CDR3 protein: CASSQDLRQGASTEAFF
CDR3 DNA: TGTGCCAGCAGCCAAGATCTGCGACAGGGGGCGAGCACTGAAGCTTTCTTT

V gene: TRBV29-1
D gene: -
clone size: -
J gene: TRBJ2-3
CDR3 protein: CSVGQGKTDTQYF
CDR3 DNA: TGCAGCGTTGGGCAGGGAAAGACAGATACGCAGTATTTT

V gene: TRBV4-1
D gene: TRBD2
clone size: -
J gene: TRBJ2-7
CDR3 protein: CASSQVLAGGLSSYEQYF
CDR3 DNA: TGCGCCAGCAGCCAAGTTTTAGCGGGAGGCTTAAGCTCCTACGAGCAGTACTTC

V gene: TRBV15
D gene: -
clone size: -
J gene: TRBJ1-5
CDR3 protein: CATSRDLDQPQHF
CDR3 DNA: TGTGCCACCAGCAGAGATCTGGATCAGCCCCAGCATTTT

V gene: TRBV5-4
D gene: -
clone size: once
J gene: TRBJ2-7
CDR3 protein: CASSLGQIEEQYF
CDR3 DNA: TGTGCCAGCAGCTTGGGGCAGATCGAGGAGCAGTACTTC

V gene: TRBV2
D gene: TRBD1
clone size: -
J gene: TRBJ1-5
CDR3 protein: CASSRGQGGSGQPQHF
CDR3 DNA: TGTGCCAGCAGTAGAGGACAGGGTGGAAGTGGTCAGCCCCAGCATTTT

V gene: TRBV30
D gene: -
clone size: -
J gene: TRBJ1-2
CDR3 protein: CAWSNDPRSYGYTF
CDR3 DNA: TGTGCCTGGAGTAACGACCCTAGATCCTATGGCTACACCTTC

V gene: TRBV18
D gene: -
clone size: -
J gene: TRBJ2-7
CDR3 protein: CASSPGTFYEQYF
CDR3 DNA: TGTGCCAGCTCACCTGGGACTTTCTACGAGCAGTACTTC

V gene: TRBV5-1
D gene: -
clone size: -
J gene: TRBJ2-1
CDR3 protein: CASSKEPLGGEFF
CDR3 DNA: TGCGCCAGCAGTAAGGAGCCGCTGGGTGGGGAGTTCTTC

V gene: TRBV11-2
D gene: -
clone size: -
J gene: TRBJ1-5
CDR3 protein: CASSHDGSNQPQHF
CDR3 DNA: TGTGCCAGCAGCCACGACGGATCCAATCAGCCCCAGCATTTT

V gene: TRBV20-1
D gene: TRBD2
clone size: -
J gene: TRBJ2-2
CDR3 protein: CSARGLAVNPANTGELFF
CDR3 DNA: TGCAGTGCTAGAGGTCTAGCGGTTAACCCCGCGAACACCGGGGAGCTGTTTTTT

V gene: TRBV18
D gene: TRBD2
clone size: -
J gene: TRBJ2-3
CDR3 protein: CASSPRRTSGPWDTQYF
CDR3 DNA: TGTGCCAGCTCACCTAGACGGACTAGCGGACCCTGGGATACGCAGTATTTT

V gene: TRBV7-2
D gene: -
clone size: -
J gene: TRBJ2-4
CDR3 protein: CASSWASRGKNIQYF
CDR3 DNA: TGTGCCAGCAGCTGGGCGAGTCGGGGCAAAAACATTCAGTACTTC

V gene: TRBV5-1
D gene: -
clone size: -
J gene: TRBJ1-1
CDR3 protein: CASSPQPGNTEAFF
CDR3 DNA: TGCGCCAGCAGCCCCCAGCCGGGGAACACTGAAGCTTTCTTT